These 10 T cell receptor beta chains originate from one sample sequenced in a study of T cell repertoires in cytomegalovirus infection. MiXCR was run by TCRdb on the reads, yielding one entry per CDR3 protein. The sample has about 270,000 distinct CDR3 sequences, 20% to 25% seen once. No antigens are known for them. Sequencing used cultured PBMCs, obtained from culture after CMV antigen stimulation. The receptors stem from a human donor in good health (CMV status not recorded). Some clones in this sample may be carry-over from other donors' samples.

Many counts were recorded for this clonotype. The chain employs TRBV12-3 or TRBV12-4 and TRBJ2-3; a weak D match, TRBD2 (5 bases). The germline V and J ends were trimmed by 7 bases and 2 bases, with 10 bases remaining between them. There are 13 residues in the CDR3. CDR3 loop: CASTSGSTDTQYF. The CDR3 DNA sequence: TGTGCCAGCACCTCGGGGTCCACAGATACGCAGTATTTT.

There are a few counts of this clonotype. V and J are TRBV6-1 and TRBJ2-3; maybe TRBD1 (6 bases). Germline V gives CDR1 MNHNS, CDR2 SASEGT. The CDR3 contains 14 residues. Trimming removed 8 bases at V and 3 bases at J, with 15 bases between. The CDR3 sequence is CASHRFRGTDTQYF. The CDR3 DNA follows: TGTGCCAGCCATAGATTTAGGGGGACAGATACGCAGTATTTT.

The gene calls are TRBV19 and TRBJ2-5; 10 bases map to TRBD1. V shed 6 bases, J shed 5 bases, and the junction held 6 bases outside the gene matches. Germline V gives CDR1 LNHDA, CDR2 SQIVND (reference sequence). This CDR3 comprises 14 residues. The CDR3 protein is CASRPGQGWETQYF. DNA for the CDR3: TGTGCCAGTAGACCGGGACAGGGGTGGGAGACCCAGTACTTC.

Ten or more counts support this clonotype. The gene calls are TRBV7-8 and TRBJ1-4, with D possibly matching TRBD1 (5 bases). V gave up 5 bases and J gave up 4 bases, with 14 bases separating them. The length of the CDR3 is 15 residues. Germline CDR1 SGHVS, CDR2 FQNEAQ. CDR3 bases: TGTGCCAGCAGCCCGTGGGACGGAAGTAATGAAAAACTGTTTTTT. Protein sequence: CASSPWDGSNEKLFF.

The chain has TRBV6-1 and TRBJ2-3, with 7 bases lining up with TRBD1. The CDR3 runs 15 residues. Germline loops: CDR1 MNHNS, CDR2 SASEGT. The ends lost 6 bases at V and 2 bases at J; junction bases unmatched: 8. CDR3 sequence reads: CASRDADRNTDTQYF. The CDR3 DNA reads TGTGCCAGCAGGGACGCGGACAGGAACACAGATACGCAGTATTTT.

Ten or more counts support this clonotype. The chain combines TRBV7-2 with TRBJ2-1; the D is unclear. Germline CDR1 SGHTA, CDR2 FQGNSA. Trimming stripped 2 bases from V and 9 bases from J, with 20 bases between. The CDR3 extends over 16 amino acids. CDR3 in amino acids: CASSLLPVTPPSEQFF. The CDR3 nucleotides are TGTGCCAGCAGCTTACTTCCGGTCACCCCCCCCAGTGAGCAGTTCTTC.

The chain couples TRBV4-3 to TRBJ1-4; TRBD1 matches 7 bases. This CDR3 is 15 amino acids long. The germline gives CDR1 LGHNA, CDR2 YSLEER. J lost 8 bases, V lost 0 bases, and 6 bases had no gene match. In nucleotides, the CDR3 is TGCGCCAGCAGCCAAGAAGGGGCAGGGGGAGAAAAACTGTTTTTT. Its translation is CASSQEGAGGEKLFF.

This clonotype was counted a few times. The genes are TRBV6-6 and TRBJ2-1; 9 bases are a match to TRBD2. The germline gives CDR1 MNHNY, CDR2 SVGAGI (reference sequence). The CDR3 has 16 amino acids. V gave up 5 bases and J gave up 5 bases; unmatched junction bases: 10. The DNA of the CDR3 is TGTGCCAGCAGTCAAAGATTAGCGGGGGTAGACAATGAGCAGTTCTTC. The encoded protein is CASSQRLAGVDNEQFF.

This clonotype was seen a few times. The chain has TRBV7-2 and TRBJ1-5; no definite D call. Germline values: CDR1 SGHTA, CDR2 FQGNSA. There are 15 residues in the CDR3. The V end was cut by 5 bases, the J end by 0 bases, with 11 bases between. CDR3 loop: CASSPGPYSNQPQHF. Here the CDR3 DNA reads TGTGCCAGCAGCCCCGGACCGTATAGCAATCAGCCCCAGCATTTT.

The chain links TRBV7-9 to TRBJ2-5; D possibly corresponds to TRBD2 (6 bases). Germline V gene data show CDR1 as SEHNR and CDR2 as FQNEAQ (reference sequence). The CDR3 is 13 amino acids. V was trimmed by 8 bases and J by 4 bases, leaving 14 bases between them. CDR3 sequence reads: CASPSGSGETQYF. The DNA for the CDR3 is TGTGCCAGCCCGAGCGGTAGCGGAGAGACCCAGTACTTC.